Below, 24 T cell receptor beta chains from the same sample are listed, as sequenced in a study of cytomegalovirus exposure and HLA in healthy donors. The PCR used 60 Vbeta and 13 Jbeta primers. Only in-frame clones appear in the TCRdb table, and some are missing; sequencing was by immunoSEQ multiplex PCR. The sample has approximately 110,000 clones. Specimen: PBMCs. Receptors originate from a man aged 30 to 39 in good health and CMV-seronegative.

The rearrangement joins TRBV7-7 to TRBJ2-1; possible D gene TRBD2, 5 bases. This CDR3 has 16 amino acids. V shed 5 bases and J shed 0 bases, with 14 bases lying between them. The germline CDR1 and CDR2 sequences are SSHAT and FNYEAQ (reference sequence). For the CDR3, the DNA is TGTGCCAGCAGCCCGGGGTACCAAAGCTCCTACAATGAGCAGTTCTTC. Protein sequence: CASSPGYQSSYNEQFF.

The rearrangement uses TRBV6-4 and TRBJ2-3; unclear D gene. V lost 0 bases and J 2 bases, leaving 9 bases between the germline ends. Germline V gene sequence: CDR1 MRHNA, CDR2 SNTAGT. This CDR3 has 15 residues. The CDR3 region is CASSDSNSATDTQYF. The CDR3 region has the DNA TGTGCCAGCAGTGACTCAAACAGTGCCACAGATACGCAGTATTTT.

V and J are TRBV27 and TRBJ1-2; possibly TRBD1 for D (5 bases). The CDR3 contains 15 residues. Germline lookup yields CDR1 MNHEY and CDR2 SMNVEV (reference sequence). Trimming left V 6 bases short and J 8 bases short, with 22 bases between. As DNA, the CDR3 is TGTGCCAGCAGGGAGGGGACGATCCCCTCTTCGGGCTACACCTTC. Encoded protein: CASREGTIPSSGYTF.

This sequence joins TRBV5-6 and TRBJ2-7, with 7 bases that match TRBD1. The J segment lost 6 bases and the V segment lost 0 bases, leaving 6 bases of the junction unmatched. The CDR3 runs to 14 residues. Germline loops: CDR1 SGHDT, CDR2 YYEEEE. As DNA, the CDR3 is TGTGCCAGCAGCTTGGTCCCCACAGGGGTCGAGCAGTACTTC. This codes for CASSLVPTGVEQYF.

This rearrangement joins TRBV28 to TRBJ2-7, with a tentative D call TRBD1 (6 bases). Germline V lookup: CDR1 MDHEN, CDR2 SYDVKM. The CDR3 runs to 15 residues. V lost 4 bases to trimming and J lost 3 bases, with 16 bases between them. CDR3 nucleotide sequence: TGTGCCAGCAGTTCAGGGGCGCTGATCAGCTACGAGCAGTACTTC. Translation: CASSSGALISYEQYF.

The rearrangement uses TRBV5-1 and TRBJ2-2; 7 nucleotides align to TRBD2. Per germline, CDR1 SGHRS and CDR2 YFSETQ. The CDR3 is 15 amino acids. V lost 4 bases, J lost 3 bases, and 6 bases stayed unmatched. The CDR3, as DNA: TGCGCCAGCAGCCGCCTAGCGGCAGACACCGGGGAGCTGTTTTTT. Residues: CASSRLAADTGELFF.

The V gene is TRBV5-1, the J gene TRBJ1-1; D is undetermined. With 4 bases removed from V and 11 bases from J, the gap between germline ends came to 24 bases. Germline CDR1 reads SGHRS; CDR2 reads YFSETQ. CDR3 size: 15 residues. The CDR3 loop is CASSADHSGTPGAFF. Here the CDR3 DNA reads TGCGCCAGCAGCGCGGACCATTCGGGAACCCCCGGGGCTTTCTTT.

The rearrangement uses TRBV7-2 and TRBJ2-2, with 9 bases identical to TRBD2. Germline V lookup: CDR1 SGHTA, CDR2 FQGNSA. The CDR3 sequence is 16 residues long. The J segment lost 3 bases and the V segment lost 6 bases, leaving 8 bases of the junction unmatched. The CDR3 protein is CASRLTAGGHTGELFF. The CDR3, as DNA: TGTGCCAGCAGATTAACAGCGGGGGGACACACCGGGGAGCTGTTTTTT.

The J gene is TRBJ1-6, the V gene TRBV2, with TRBD1 identical over 8 bases. Trimming cost V 3 bases and J 5 bases; bases outside gene matches: 6. The CDR3 consists of 16 residues. From germline, CDR1 is SNHLY and CDR2 FYNNEI. The CDR3 region has the DNA TGTGCCAGCAGTGACAGACAGGGGAGGAATAATTCACCCCTCCACTTT. Translation: CASSDRQGRNNSPLHF.

The rearrangement joins TRBV18 to TRBJ2-5; D perhaps matches TRBD1 (6 bases). V lost 4 bases and J 1 base, leaving 13 bases between the germline ends. CDR3 length: 15 amino acids. Germline loops: CDR1 KGHSH, CDR2 LQKENI. CDR3 loop: CASSRSRGSQETQYF. CDR3 coding DNA: TGTGCCAGCTCACGTTCGAGGGGGTCCCAAGAGACCCAGTACTTC.

Details on this clone: The junction departs from the called germline gene at one end, perhaps through a read error. The rearrangement joins TRBV7-2 to TRBJ2-1; 11 nucleotides agree with TRBD2. Germline loops: CDR1 SGHTA, CDR2 FQGNSA. This CDR3 is 13 amino acids long. CDR3 nucleotide sequence: TGTGCCAGCAGCCCCACTAGCGGGGGCAGCATGGTCTTC. Translation: CASSPTSGGSMVF.

This chain uses TRBV10-3 with TRBJ1-1; 7 bases fit TRBD1. Germline CDR1 reads ENHRY; CDR2 reads SYGVKD. The CDR3 totals 16 residues. The J segment lost 3 bases and the V segment lost 1 base, leaving 8 bases of the junction unmatched. The CDR3 reads CAISEFRGGADTEAFF. In DNA form, the CDR3 reads TGTGCCATCAGTGAGTTCAGAGGGGGCGCGGACACTGAAGCTTTCTTT.

The chain combines TRBV27 with TRBJ2-3; D might be TRBD2 (9 bases). The CDR3 is 16 amino acids. Germline CDR1 and CDR2: MNHEY and SMNVEV (reference sequence). The V end was cut by 9 bases, the J end by 2 bases, with 21 bases between. The CDR3 DNA reads as TGTGCCAGACCAGGGGGCGCGGGGGGGGACACAGATACGCAGTATTTT. It is translated as CARPGGAGGDTDTQYF.

The genes are TRBV7-8 and TRBJ1-1; unclear D gene. With 1 base removed from V and 1 base from J, the gap between germline ends came to 7 bases. The CDR3 is made up of 14 amino acids. Germline lookup yields CDR1 SGHVS and CDR2 FQNEAQ. The CDR3 sequence is CASSLDPRNTEAFF. DNA of the CDR3: TGTGCCAGCAGCTTAGACCCGAGGAACACTGAAGCTTTCTTT.

V gene TRBV7-7 combines with J gene TRBJ2-2; perhaps TRBD1 as D (6 bases). CDR3 length: 14 residues. CDR1 and CDR2 (germline): SSHAT, FNYEAQ (reference sequence). With 5 bases removed from V and 5 bases from J, the gap between germline ends came to 12 bases. The CDR3 nucleotides are TGTGCCAGCAGCCCCGGGACAAGTACCGGGGAGCTGTTTTTT. This codes for CASSPGTSTGELFF.

The V gene is TRBV6-6, the J gene TRBJ1-5; D remains ambiguous. V dropped 4 bases and J dropped 5 bases, with 6 bases sitting between them. This CDR3 contains 12 residues. Germline V gene sequence: CDR1 MNHNY, CDR2 SVGAGI (reference sequence). The CDR3 bases are TGTGCCAGCAGTTCGACTGATCAGCCCCAGCATTTT. It specifies CASSSTDQPQHF.

The rearrangement links TRBV7-9 to TRBJ1-3; maybe TRBD1 (5 bases). V lost 5 bases and J lost 0, with 17 bases in between. The germline V gene encodes CDR1 SEHNR and CDR2 FQNEAQ (reference sequence). The CDR3 length is 17 residues. The CDR3 loop reads CASSPTKGLPSGNTIYF. The CDR3 nucleotides are TGTGCCAGCAGCCCGACCAAGGGACTTCCCTCTGGAAACACCATATATTTT.

The CDR3 DNA reads as TGCGCCAGCAGCTTGCGCCCTACAGGGACGGGTAGCACAGATACGCAGTATTTT. Amino acid sequence: CASSLRPTGTGSTDTQYF. The chain has TRBV5-1 and TRBJ2-3; D is perhaps TRBD1 (6 bases). V was cut by 1 base and J by 0 bases, with 18 bases left in between. Germline CDR1 is SGHRS and CDR2 is YFSETQ. The CDR3 has 18 residues.

Comment on this clone: The same CDR3 also results from other DNA sequences found in this sample. This chain links TRBV9 with TRBJ2-3; TRBD2 agrees at 11 bases. J gave up 0 bases and V 0 bases, and 3 bases lay outside the gene matches. This CDR3 spans 17 amino acids. Germline CDR1 SGDLS, CDR2 YYNGEE. This CDR3 reads CASSVGLAGGSTDTQYF. CDR3 bases: TGTGCCAGCAGCGTAGGGCTAGCGGGGGGAAGCACAGATACGCAGTATTTT.

The chain joins TRBV7-7 to TRBJ2-2, with 7 bases matching TRBD1. The CDR3 is 16 residues long. Losses at the gene ends were 4 bases for V and 5 bases for J; bases not matched to a gene: 10. Germline CDR1 and CDR2: SSHAT and FNYEAQ (reference sequence). The CDR3 reads CASSSNRGSGTGELFF. For the CDR3, the DNA is TGTGCCAGCAGCTCAAACAGGGGCAGTGGGACCGGGGAGCTGTTTTTT.

This sequence joins TRBV29-1 and TRBJ1-1; D gene ambiguous. The CDR3 sequence is 13 residues long. Looked up from germline, CDR1 is SQVTM and CDR2 is ANQGSEA. With 4 bases removed from V and 1 base from J, the gap between germline ends came to 10 bases. This CDR3 reads CSVVGTGNTEAFF. CDR3 nucleotide sequence: TGCAGCGTTGTCGGCACGGGGAACACTGAAGCTTTCTTT.

V and J are TRBV5-5 and TRBJ2-1, with 9 bases fitting TRBD1. Germline values: CDR1 SGHKS, CDR2 YYEKEE (reference sequence). Losses at the gene ends were 7 bases for V and 5 bases for J; bases not matched to a gene: 4. This CDR3 spans 13 amino acids. CDR3 DNA sequence: TGTGCCAGCGACCGGGACAGGGACAATGAGCAGTTCTTC. It specifies CASDRDRDNEQFF.

The chain combines TRBV5-1 with TRBJ2-3; no reliable D call. V was clipped by 4 bases and J by 0 bases, with 12 bases between them. There are 15 residues in the CDR3. Germline values: CDR1 SGHRS, CDR2 YFSETQ. CDR3 sequence (DNA): TGCGCCAGCAGCGCTACCATATCTAGCACAGATACGCAGTATTTT. It is translated as CASSATISSTDTQYF.

V is TRBV7-7 and J is TRBJ2-1, with TRBD2 matching over 13 bases. The CDR3 extends over 16 amino acids. Germline values: CDR1 SSHAT, CDR2 FNYEAQ (reference sequence). V gave up 3 bases and J gave up 8 bases; unmatched junction bases: 7. CDR3: CASSLARTSGGDEQFF. CDR3 coding DNA: TGTGCCAGCAGCTTGGCGAGGACTAGCGGGGGAGATGAGCAGTTCTTC.